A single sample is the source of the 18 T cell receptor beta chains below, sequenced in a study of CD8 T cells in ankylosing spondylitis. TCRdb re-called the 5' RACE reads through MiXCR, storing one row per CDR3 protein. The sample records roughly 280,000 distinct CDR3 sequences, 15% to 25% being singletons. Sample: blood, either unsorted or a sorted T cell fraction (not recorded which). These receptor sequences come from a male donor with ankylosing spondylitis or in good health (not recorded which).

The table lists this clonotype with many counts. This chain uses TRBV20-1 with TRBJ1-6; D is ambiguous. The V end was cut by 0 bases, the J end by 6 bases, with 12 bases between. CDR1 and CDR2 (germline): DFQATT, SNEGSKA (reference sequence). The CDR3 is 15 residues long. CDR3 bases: TGCAGTGCTAGAGATGTAACCCGTGGTAATTCACCCCTCCACTTT. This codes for CSARDVTRGNSPLHF.

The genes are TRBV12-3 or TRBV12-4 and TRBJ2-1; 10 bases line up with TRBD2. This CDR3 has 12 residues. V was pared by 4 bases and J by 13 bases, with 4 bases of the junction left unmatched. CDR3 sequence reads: CASSSSSGRQFF. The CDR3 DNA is TGTGCCAGCAGTTCCTCTAGCGGGAGACAGTTCTTC.

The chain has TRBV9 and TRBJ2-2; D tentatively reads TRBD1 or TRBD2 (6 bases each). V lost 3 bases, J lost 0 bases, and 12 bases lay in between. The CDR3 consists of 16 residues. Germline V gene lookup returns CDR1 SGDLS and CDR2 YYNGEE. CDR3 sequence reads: CASSGDRGANTGELFF. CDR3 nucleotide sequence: TGTGCCAGCAGCGGGGATAGGGGGGCGAACACCGGGGAGCTGTTTTTT. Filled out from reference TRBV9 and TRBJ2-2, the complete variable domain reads DSGVTQTPKHLITATGQRVTLRCSPRSGDLSVYWYQQSLDQGLQFLIQYYNGEERAKGNILERFSAQQFPDLHSELNLSSLELGDSALYFCASSGDRGANTGELFFGEGSRLTVL.

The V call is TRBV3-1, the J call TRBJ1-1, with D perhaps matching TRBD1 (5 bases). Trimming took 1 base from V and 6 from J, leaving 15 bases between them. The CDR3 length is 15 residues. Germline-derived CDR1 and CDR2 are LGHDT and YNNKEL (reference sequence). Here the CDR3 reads CASSQAPRSGAEAFF. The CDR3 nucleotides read TGTGCCAGCAGCCAAGCGCCCCGTTCGGGGGCTGAAGCTTTCTTT.

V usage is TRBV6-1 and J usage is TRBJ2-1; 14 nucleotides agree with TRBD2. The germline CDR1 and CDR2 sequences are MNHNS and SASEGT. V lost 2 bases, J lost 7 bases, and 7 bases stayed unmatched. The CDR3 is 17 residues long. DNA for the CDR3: TGTGCCAGCAGTGAACTAACCGGGACTAGCGGGAGTAATGAGCAGTTCTTC. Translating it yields CASSELTGTSGSNEQFF.

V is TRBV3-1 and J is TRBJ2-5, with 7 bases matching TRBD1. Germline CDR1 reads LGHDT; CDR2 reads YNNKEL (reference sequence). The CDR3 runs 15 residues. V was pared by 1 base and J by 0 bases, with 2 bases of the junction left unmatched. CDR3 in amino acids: CASSQGDRDQETQYF. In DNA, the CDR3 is TGTGCCAGCAGCCAAGGCGACAGGGACCAAGAGACCCAGTACTTC.

Here the CDR3 reads CASGISYNSPLHF. The CDR3 nucleotides are TGTGCCAGTGGGATCTCCTATAATTCACCCCTCCACTTT. The V call is TRBV27, the J call TRBJ1-6; D unresolved. The CDR3 sequence is 13 residues long. With 9 bases removed from V and 0 bases from J, the gap between germline ends came to 6 bases. The germline V gene encodes CDR1 MNHEY and CDR2 SMNVEV (reference sequence).

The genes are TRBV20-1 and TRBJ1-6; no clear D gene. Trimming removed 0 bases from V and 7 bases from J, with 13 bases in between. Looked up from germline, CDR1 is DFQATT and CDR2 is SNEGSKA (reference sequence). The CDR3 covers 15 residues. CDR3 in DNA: TGCAGTGCTAGAGATTGGGCACTGGGCAATTCACCCCTCCACTTT. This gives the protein CSARDWALGNSPLHF.

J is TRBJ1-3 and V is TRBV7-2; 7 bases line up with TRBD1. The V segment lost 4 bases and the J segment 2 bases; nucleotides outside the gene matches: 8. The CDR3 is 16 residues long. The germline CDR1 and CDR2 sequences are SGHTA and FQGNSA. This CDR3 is CASSSFGQAPGNTIYF. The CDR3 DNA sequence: TGTGCCAGCAGCTCTTTCGGACAGGCCCCTGGAAACACCATATATTTT. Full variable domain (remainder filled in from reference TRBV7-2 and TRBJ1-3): GAGVSQSPSNKVTEKGKDVELRCDPISGHTALYWYRQSLGQGLEFLIYFQGNSAPDKSGLPSDRFSAERTGGSVSTLTIQRTQQEDSAVYLCASSSFGQAPGNTIYFGEGSWLTVV.

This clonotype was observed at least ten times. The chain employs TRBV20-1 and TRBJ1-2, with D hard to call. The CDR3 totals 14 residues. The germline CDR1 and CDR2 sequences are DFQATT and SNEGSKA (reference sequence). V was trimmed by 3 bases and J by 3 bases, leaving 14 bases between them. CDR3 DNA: TGCAGTGCTAGGGGTACACGACGCCACTATGGCTACACCTTC. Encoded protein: CSARGTRRHYGYTF.

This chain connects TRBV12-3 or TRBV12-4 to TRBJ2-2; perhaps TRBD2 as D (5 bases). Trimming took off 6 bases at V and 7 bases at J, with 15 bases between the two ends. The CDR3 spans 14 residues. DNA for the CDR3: TGTGCCAGCAGGGTAACGACGGCGGGCGGGGAGCTGTTTTTT. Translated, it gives CASRVTTAGGELFF.

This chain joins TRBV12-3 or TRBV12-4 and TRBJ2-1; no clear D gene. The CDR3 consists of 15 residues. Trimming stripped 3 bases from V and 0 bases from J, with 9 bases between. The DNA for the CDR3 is TGTGCCAGCAGTTTTCAGGAGAGCTCCTACAATGAGCAGTTCTTC. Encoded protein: CASSFQESSYNEQFF.

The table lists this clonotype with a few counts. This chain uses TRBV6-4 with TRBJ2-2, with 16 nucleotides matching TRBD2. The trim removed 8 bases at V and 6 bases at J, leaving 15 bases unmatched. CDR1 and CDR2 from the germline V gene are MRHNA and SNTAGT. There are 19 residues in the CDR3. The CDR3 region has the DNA TGTGCCAGCGTCATTACTCCGGGACTAGCGGGGGGGCTCGCCGGGGAGCTGTTTTTT. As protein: CASVITPGLAGGLAGELFF.

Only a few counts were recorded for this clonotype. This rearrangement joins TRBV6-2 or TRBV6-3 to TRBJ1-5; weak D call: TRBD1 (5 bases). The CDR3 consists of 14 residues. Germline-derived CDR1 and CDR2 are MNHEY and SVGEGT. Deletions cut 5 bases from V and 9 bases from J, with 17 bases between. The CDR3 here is CASSTGTSYGPQHF. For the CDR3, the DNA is TGTGCCAGCAGTACCGGGACCTCATATGGGCCCCAGCATTTT.

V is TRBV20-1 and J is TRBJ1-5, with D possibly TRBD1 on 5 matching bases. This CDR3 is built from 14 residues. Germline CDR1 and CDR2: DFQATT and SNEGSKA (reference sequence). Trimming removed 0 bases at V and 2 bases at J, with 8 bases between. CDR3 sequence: CSAREGAGNQPQHF. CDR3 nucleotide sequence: TGCAGTGCTAGAGAAGGGGCTGGCAATCAGCCCCAGCATTTT.

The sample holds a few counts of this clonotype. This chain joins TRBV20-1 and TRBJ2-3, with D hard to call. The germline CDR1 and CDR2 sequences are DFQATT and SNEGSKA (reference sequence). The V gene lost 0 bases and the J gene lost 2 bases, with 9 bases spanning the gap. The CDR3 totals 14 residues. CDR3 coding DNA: TGCAGTGCTAGAGATCTTCCATTCACAGATACGCAGTATTTT. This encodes CSARDLPFTDTQYF.

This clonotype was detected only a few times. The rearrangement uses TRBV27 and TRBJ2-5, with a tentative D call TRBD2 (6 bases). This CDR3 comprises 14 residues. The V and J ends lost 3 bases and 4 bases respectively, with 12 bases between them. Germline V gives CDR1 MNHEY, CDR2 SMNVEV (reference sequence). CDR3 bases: TGTGCCAGCAGTTTCGCAGCGGGTCGAGAGACCCAGTACTTC. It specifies CASSFAAGRETQYF.

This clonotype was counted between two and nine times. CDR3 nucleotide sequence: TGTGCCATCAGTGAGTCGAGGGCTTCTAATGCCAACACCGGGGAGCTGTTTTTT. The encoded protein is CAISESRASNANTGELFF. The chain couples TRBV10-3 to TRBJ2-2; D is possibly TRBD2 (5 bases). Trimming cost V 0 bases and J 2 bases, with 16 bases left between them. Germline V lookup: CDR1 ENHRY, CDR2 SYGVKD. CDR3 size: 18 residues.